This T cell receptor (beta chain) derives from a study of blood T cell repertoires in COVID-19. Study-level background: Acute-phase and convalescent COVID-19 samples originated in the United States, Italy and Spain.

Trimming removed 4 bases at V and 9 bases at J, with 23 bases between. The germline gives CDR1 SGHRS, CDR2 YFSETQ. CDR3 length: 15 amino acids. As processed by the authors: Estimation of nucleated cell counts was performed using reference gene primer amplification. The method was immunoSEQ multiplex PCR; TCRdb's version includes in-frame clones alone and lacks a portion of them. V and J calls and clone size come straight from that table; D and trimming were deduced from the DNA. The sample includes about 68,000 clones, around 86% of them seen just once. Sequencing was carried out using peripheral blood. The V gene is TRBV5-1, the J gene TRBJ2-7, with D possibly being TRBD1 (8 bases). This clonotype originated in a man in his thirties or forties with acute or convalescent COVID-19. In DNA, the CDR3 is TGCGCCAGCAGCCCCTACGCCGGACAGGGCGGGGGGCAGTACTTC. Protein: CASSPYAGQGGGQYF.